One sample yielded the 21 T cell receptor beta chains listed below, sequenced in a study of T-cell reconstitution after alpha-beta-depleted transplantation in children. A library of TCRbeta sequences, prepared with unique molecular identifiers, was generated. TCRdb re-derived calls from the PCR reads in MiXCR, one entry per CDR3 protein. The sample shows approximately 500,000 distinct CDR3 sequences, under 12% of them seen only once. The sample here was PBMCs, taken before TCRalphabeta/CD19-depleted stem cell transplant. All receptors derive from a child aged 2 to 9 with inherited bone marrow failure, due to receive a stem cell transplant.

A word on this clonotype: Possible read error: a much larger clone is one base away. This CDR3 reads CSVSLTTSYEQYF. DNA for the CDR3: TGCAGCGTTTCTCTAACAACCTCCTACGAGCAGTACTTC. The chain employs TRBV29-1 and TRBJ2-7; D call uncertain. This CDR3 has 13 residues. Germline V gives CDR1 SQVTM, CDR2 ANQGSEA. V dropped 5 bases and J dropped 0 bases, with 11 bases sitting between them.

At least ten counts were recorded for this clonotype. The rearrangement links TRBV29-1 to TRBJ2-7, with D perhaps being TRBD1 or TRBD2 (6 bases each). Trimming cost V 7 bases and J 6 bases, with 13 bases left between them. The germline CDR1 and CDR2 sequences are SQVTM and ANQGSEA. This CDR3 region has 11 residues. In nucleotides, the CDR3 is TGCAGCGCCGCGGAGGGGGGCGAGCAGTACTTC. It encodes CSAAEGGEQYF.

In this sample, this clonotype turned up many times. For the CDR3, the DNA is TGTGCCAGCAGTTACCAAATGACAGGGTTGGCTGAAGCTTTCTTT. It yields the protein CASSYQMTGLAEAFF. The chain employs TRBV6-5 and TRBJ1-1; TRBD1 agrees at 7 bases. This CDR3 has 15 amino acids. Unmatched junction bases numbered 9, after V lost 2 bases and J lost 6 bases. Germline loops: CDR1 MNHEY, CDR2 SVGAGI.

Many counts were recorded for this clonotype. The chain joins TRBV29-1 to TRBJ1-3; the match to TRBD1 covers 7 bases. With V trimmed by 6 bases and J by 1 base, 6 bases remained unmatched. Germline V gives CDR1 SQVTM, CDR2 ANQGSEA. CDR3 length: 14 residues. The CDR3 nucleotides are TGCAGCGTCGACTCGACAGGGTCTGGAAACACCATATATTTT. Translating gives CSVDSTGSGNTIYF.

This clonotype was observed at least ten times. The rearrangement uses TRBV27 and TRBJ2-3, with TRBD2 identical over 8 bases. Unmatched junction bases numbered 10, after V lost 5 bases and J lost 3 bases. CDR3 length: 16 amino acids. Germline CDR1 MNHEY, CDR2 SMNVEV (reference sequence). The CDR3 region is CASSPRVAGKTDTQYF. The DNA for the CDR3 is TGTGCCAGCAGTCCCAGGGTAGCGGGAAAGACAGATACGCAGTATTTT.

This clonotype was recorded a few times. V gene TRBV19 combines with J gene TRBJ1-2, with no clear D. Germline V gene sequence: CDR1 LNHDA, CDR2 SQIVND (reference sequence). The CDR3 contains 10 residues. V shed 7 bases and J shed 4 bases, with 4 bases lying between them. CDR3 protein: CASNSYGYTF. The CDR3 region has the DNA TGTGCCAGTAACAGCTATGGCTACACCTTC.

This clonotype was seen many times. CDR3 sequence reads: CASSYETGSYNEQFF. CDR3 nucleotide sequence: TGTGCCAGCAGCTACGAGACAGGCTCCTACAATGAGCAGTTCTTC. The chain combines TRBV7-2 with TRBJ2-1, with a tentative D call TRBD1 (6 bases). Trimming cost V 4 bases and J 0 bases, with 10 bases left between them. Germline V lookup: CDR1 SGHTA, CDR2 FQGNSA. The CDR3 consists of 15 residues.

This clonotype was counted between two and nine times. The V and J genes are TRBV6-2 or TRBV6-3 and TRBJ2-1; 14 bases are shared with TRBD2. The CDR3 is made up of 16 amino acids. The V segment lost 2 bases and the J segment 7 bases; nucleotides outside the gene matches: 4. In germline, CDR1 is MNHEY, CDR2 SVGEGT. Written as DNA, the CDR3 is TGTGCCAGCAGTTACCCGAGACTAGCGGGAGGGAATGAGCAGTTCTTC. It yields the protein CASSYPRLAGGNEQFF.

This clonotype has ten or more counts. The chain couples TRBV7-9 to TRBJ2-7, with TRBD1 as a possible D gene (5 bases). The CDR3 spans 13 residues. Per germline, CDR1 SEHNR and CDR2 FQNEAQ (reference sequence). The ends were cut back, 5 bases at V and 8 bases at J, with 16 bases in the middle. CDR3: CASSPPSREQQYF. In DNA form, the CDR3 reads TGTGCCAGCAGCCCCCCGAGCAGGGAACAGCAGTACTTC. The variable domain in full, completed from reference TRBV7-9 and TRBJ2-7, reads DTGVSQNPRHKITKRGQNVTFRCDPISEHNRLYWYRQTLGQGPEFLTYFQNEAQLEKSRLLSDRFSAERPKGSFSTLEIQRTEQGDSAMYLCASSPPSREQQYFGPGTRLTVT.

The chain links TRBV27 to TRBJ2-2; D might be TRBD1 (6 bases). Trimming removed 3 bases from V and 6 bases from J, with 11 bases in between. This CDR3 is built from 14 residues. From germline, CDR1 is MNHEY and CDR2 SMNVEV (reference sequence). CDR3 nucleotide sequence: TGTGCCAGCAGTTTCACCAGGGGTCCCGGGGAGCTGTTTTTT. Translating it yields CASSFTRGPGELFF.

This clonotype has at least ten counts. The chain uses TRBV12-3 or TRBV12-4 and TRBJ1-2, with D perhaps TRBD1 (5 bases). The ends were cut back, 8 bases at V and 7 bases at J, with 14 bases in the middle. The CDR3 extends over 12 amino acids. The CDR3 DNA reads TGTGCCAGCCGACCGCCCGGGGGTGGCTACACCTTC. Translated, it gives CASRPPGGGYTF.

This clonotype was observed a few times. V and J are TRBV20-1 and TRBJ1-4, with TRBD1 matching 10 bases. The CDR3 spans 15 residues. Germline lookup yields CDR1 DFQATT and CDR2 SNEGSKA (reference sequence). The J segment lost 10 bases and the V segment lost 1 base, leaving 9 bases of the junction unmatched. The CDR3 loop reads CSARVDRGRRTKLFF. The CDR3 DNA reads TGCAGTGCTAGAGTCGACAGGGGGCGTAGAACAAAACTGTTTTTT.

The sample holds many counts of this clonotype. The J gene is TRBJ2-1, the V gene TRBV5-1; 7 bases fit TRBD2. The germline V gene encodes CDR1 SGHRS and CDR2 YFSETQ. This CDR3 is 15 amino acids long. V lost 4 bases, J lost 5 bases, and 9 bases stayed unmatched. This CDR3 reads CASSLLTSDNNEQFF. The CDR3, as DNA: TGCGCCAGCAGCCTCCTAACTAGCGACAACAATGAGCAGTTCTTC. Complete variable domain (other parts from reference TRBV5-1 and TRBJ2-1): KAGVTQTPRYLIKTRGQQVTLSCSPISGHRSVSWYQQTPGQGLQFLFEYFSETQRNKGNFPGRFSGRQFSNSRSEMNVSTLELGDSALYLCASSLLTSDNNEQFFGPGTRLTVL.

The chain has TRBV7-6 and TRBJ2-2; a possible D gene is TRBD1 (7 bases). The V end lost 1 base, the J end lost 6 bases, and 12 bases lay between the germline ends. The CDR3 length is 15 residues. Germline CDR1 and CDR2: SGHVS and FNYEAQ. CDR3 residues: CASSLGQGGAGELFF. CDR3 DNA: TGTGCCAGCAGCTTAGGGCAGGGGGGCGCCGGGGAGCTGTTTTTT.

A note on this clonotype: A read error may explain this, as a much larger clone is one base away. CDR3 amino acids: CRVPRGGLQTYNEQFF. The CDR3 DNA reads as TGCCGCGTTCCCAGGGGGGGACTCCAGACCTACAATGAGCAGTTCTTC. The J gene is TRBJ2-1, the V gene TRBV29-1; D assignment may be TRBD1 or TRBD2 (7 bases each). This CDR3 contains 16 residues. The germline V gene has CDR1 SQVTM and CDR2 ANQGSEA.

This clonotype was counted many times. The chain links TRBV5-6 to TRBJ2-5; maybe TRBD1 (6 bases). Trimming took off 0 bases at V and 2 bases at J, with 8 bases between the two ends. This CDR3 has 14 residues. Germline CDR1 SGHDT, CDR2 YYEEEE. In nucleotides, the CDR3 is TGTGCCAGCAGCTTGGCCAGGGGTCAAGAGACCCAGTACTTC. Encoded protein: CASSLARGQETQYF.

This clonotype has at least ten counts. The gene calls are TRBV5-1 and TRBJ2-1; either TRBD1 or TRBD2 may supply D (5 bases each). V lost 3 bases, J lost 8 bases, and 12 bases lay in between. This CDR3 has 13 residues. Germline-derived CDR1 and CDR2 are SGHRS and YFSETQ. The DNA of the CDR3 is TGCGCCAGCAGCTCCCAGGGAGTCCATGAGCAGTTCTTC. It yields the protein CASSSQGVHEQFF.

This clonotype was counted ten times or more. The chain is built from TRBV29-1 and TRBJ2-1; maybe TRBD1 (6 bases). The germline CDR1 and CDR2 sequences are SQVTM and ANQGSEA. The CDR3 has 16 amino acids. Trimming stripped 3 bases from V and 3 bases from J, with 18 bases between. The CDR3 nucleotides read TGCAGCGTTGAGGGGTCGGCTAGGGGGTTCTACAATGAGCAGTTCTTC. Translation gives CSVEGSARGFYNEQFF.

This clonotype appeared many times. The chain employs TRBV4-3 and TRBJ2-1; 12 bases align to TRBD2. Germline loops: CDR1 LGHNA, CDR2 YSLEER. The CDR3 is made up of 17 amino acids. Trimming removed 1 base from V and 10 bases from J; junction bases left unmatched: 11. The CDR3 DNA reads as TGCGCCAGCAGCCAAGTGCTTCTAGCGGGAGGGGTGGGGGAGCAGTTCTTC. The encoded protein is CASSQVLLAGGVGEQFF.

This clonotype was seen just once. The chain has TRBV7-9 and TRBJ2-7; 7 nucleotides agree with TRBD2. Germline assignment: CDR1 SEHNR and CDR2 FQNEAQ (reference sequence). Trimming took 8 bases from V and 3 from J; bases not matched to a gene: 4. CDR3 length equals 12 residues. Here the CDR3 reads CASGSGGYEQYF. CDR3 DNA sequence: TGTGCCAGCGGATCGGGGGGCTACGAGCAGTACTTC.

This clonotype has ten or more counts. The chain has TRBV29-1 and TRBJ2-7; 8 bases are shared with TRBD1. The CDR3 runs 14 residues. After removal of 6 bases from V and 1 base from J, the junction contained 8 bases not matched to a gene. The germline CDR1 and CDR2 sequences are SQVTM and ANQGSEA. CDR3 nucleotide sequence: TGCAGCGTGGTTGGGACAGGAGTTTCCTACGAGCAGTACTTC. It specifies CSVVGTGVSYEQYF.